This TCR beta chain was documented in a study of cytomegalovirus exposure and HLA in healthy donors. Details on this clone: The antigen remains unidentified.

Assay: immunoSEQ multiplex PCR; the TCRdb copy retains only in-frame clones and omits some. The sample contains roughly 70,000 clones, over 80% of which appear only once. Study results and caveats: Per published reports, the classifier diagnosed cytomegalovirus status with high specificity and sensitivity. Confirmation in vitro established that three CMV-associated chains were specific for CMV antigens.

Sequenced: PBMCs. The TCR was taken from a man aged 25 to 45 in good health and CMV-seronegative.

The CDR3: CASSQEPTGLNQPQHF. In DNA, the CDR3 is TGCGCCAGCAGCCAAGAACCGACAGGGCTCAATCAGCCCCAGCATTTT. The chain links TRBV4-1 to TRBJ1-5, with 7 nucleotides matching TRBD1. Germline V gene lookup returns CDR1 MGHRA and CDR2 YSYEKL. The CDR3 consists of 16 residues. Germline trimming cut 0 bases from V and 3 bases from J; bases unmatched to any gene: 5.